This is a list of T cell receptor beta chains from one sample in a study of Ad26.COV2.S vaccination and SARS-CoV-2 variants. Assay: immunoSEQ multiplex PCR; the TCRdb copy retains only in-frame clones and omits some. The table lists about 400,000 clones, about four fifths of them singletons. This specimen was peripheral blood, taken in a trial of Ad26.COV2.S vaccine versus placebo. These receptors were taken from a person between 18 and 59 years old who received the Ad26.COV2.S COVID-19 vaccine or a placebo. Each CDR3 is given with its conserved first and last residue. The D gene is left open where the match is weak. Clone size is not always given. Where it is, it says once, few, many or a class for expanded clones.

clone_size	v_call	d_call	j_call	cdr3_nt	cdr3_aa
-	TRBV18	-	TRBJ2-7	TGTGCCAGCTCAACCAACAGGGGAGGCCACGAGCAGTACTTC	CASSTNRGGHEQYF
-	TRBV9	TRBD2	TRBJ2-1	TGTGCCAGCAGCGTAATGGGACTAGGGACCTACAATGAGCAGTTCTTC	CASSVMGLGTYNEQFF
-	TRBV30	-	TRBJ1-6	TGTGCCTGGAGTCTTCGGTATAATTCACCCCTCCACTTT	CAWSLRYNSPLHF
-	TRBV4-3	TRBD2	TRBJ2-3	TGCGCCAGCAGCCTAACTAGCGGGGGGGAAGATACGCAGTATTTT	CASSLTSGGEDTQYF
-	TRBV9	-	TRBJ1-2	TGTGCCAGCAGCTACCTGGGGGGGTATGGCTACACCTTC	CASSYLGGYGYTF
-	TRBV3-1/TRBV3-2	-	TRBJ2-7	TGTGCCAGCAGCCAAGAGGACAGGAGGGGGTACGAGCAGTACTTC	CASSQEDRRGYEQYF
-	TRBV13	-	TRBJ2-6	TGTGCCAGCAGCCCCAGGACCTCTGGGGCCAACGTCCTGACTTTC	CASSPRTSGANVLTF
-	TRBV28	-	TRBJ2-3	TGTGCCAGCAGTTTAGCGATCCATTACAGGGAGAGGGACCCAGATACGCAGTATTTT	CASSLAIHYRERDPDTQYF
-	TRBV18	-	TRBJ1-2	TGTGCCAGCTCACCACAGGGGGGCGGCTATGGCTACACCTTC	CASSPQGGGYGYTF
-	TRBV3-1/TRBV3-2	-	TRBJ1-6	TGTGCCAGCACCCCCGGGACACCCCTCTTTGATTCACCCCTCCACTTT	CASTPGTPLFDSPLHF
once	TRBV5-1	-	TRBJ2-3	TGCGCCAGCAGCTTGAGGGCTAGCGGCACAGATACGCAGTATTTT	CASSLRASGTDTQYF
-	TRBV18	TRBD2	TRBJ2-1	TGTGCCAGCTCCACTAGCGGGAGCGATGAGCAGTTCTTC	CASSTSGSDEQFF
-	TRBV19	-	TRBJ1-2	TGTGCCAGTAGTATGGTCCAGAATTCTTACTATGGCTACACCTTC	CASSMVQNSYYGYTF
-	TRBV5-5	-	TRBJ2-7	TGTGCCAGCAGCCTACAGGGCTACGAGCAGTACTTC	CASSLQGYEQYF
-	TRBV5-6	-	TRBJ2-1	TGTGCCAGCAGCTTTAGGGACTGGGGGAATGAGCAGTTCTTC	CASSFRDWGNEQFF
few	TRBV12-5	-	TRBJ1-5	TGTGCTAGTGGTTCGGATTGGGGGGGGCCCCAGCATTTT	CASGSDWGGPQHF
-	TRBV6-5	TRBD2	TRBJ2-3	TGTGCCAGCAGGCCACTAGCGGGGGGCCTAGATACGCAGTATTTT	CASRPLAGGLDTQYF
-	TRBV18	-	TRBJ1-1	TGTGCCAGCTCACCGGACAGAAAGAACACTGAAGCTTTCTTT	CASSPDRKNTEAFF
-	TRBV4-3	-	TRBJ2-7	TGCGCCAGCAGCCCGGCTGCGGGACAGATCTACGAGCAGTACTTC	CASSPAAGQIYEQYF
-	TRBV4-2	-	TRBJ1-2	TGTGCCAGCAGCCAAGACTGGGGGAGTAGCTACACCTTC	CASSQDWGSSYTF
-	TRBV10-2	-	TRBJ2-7	TGCGCCAGCAGTGAACTCGGGGCGACCTACGAGCAGTACTTC	CASSELGATYEQYF
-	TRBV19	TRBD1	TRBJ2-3	TGTGCCAGTAGGGACAGGGGGCTCGGCACAGATACGCAGTATTTT	CASRDRGLGTDTQYF
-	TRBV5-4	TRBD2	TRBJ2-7	TGTGCCAGCAGCCCATCGGGCGGGAGTTCCTACGAGCAGTACTTC	CASSPSGGSSYEQYF
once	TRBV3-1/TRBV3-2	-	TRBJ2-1	TGTGCCAGCCAAGGCGCCCCAGATGAGCAGTTCTTC	CASQGAPDEQFF
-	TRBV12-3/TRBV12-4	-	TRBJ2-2	TGTGCCAGCATCCTTAAACAGACCGGGGAGCTGTTTTTT	CASILKQTGELFF
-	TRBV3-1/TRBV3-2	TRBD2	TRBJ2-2	TGTGCCAGCAGCCAAGAAGGCGGCGGGGGGGCCGATTGGATTTACACCGGGGAGCTGTTTTTT	CASSQEGGGGADWIYTGELFF
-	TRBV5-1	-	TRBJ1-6	TGCGCCAGCAGCTTGGACGTAGGCTCCTATAATTCACCCCTCCACTTT	CASSLDVGSYNSPLHF
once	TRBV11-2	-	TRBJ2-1	TGTGCCAGCAGCTTAGTTAGCAGGGGGGTGGGTGAGCAGTTCTTC	CASSLVSRGVGEQFF
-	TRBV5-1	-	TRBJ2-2	TGCGCCAGCAGCTTGCAAATTACCTCTGGGACCGGGGAGCTGTTTTTT	CASSLQITSGTGELFF
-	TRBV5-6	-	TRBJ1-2	TGTGCCAGCAGCCGAGGGAACAGTGGGGATAACTATGGCTACACCTTC	CASSRGNSGDNYGYTF
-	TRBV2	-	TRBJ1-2	TGTGCCAGCAGTGACGACTCACTCCGTTCGGGCTATGGCTACACCTTC	CASSDDSLRSGYGYTF
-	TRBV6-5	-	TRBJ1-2	TGTGCCAGCAGTTACCAAATTCGTGGAGGGCATGGCTACACCTTC	CASSYQIRGGHGYTF
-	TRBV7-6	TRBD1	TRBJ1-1	TGTGCCAGCAGCCAAACACGGGACAGGGGGCTTCTCACTGAAGCTTTCTTT	CASSQTRDRGLLTEAFF
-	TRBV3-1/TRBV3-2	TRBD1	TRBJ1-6	TGTGCCAGCAGCCAAAGGACAGGGAGCTCCTATAATTCACCCCTCCACTTT	CASSQRTGSSYNSPLHF
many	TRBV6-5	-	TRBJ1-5	TGTGCCAGCAGGGATATAGATAGCAATCAGCCCCAGCATTTT	CASRDIDSNQPQHF
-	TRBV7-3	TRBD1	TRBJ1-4	TGTGCCAGCAGCCCGGGACAGGCGAATGAAAAACTGTTTTTT	CASSPGQANEKLFF
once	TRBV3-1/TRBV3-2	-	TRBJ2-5	TGTGCCAGCGTTGCGGGGTCACAAGAGACCCAGTACTTC	CASVAGSQETQYF
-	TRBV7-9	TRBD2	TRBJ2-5	TGTGCCAGCAGCTTATGGACTAGCGGGGAGGAGACCCAGTACTTC	CASSLWTSGEETQYF
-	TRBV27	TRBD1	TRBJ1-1	TGTGCCAGCTTTGACAGGGGCCCTGAAGCTTTCTTT	CASFDRGPEAFF
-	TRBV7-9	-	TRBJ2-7	TGTGCCAGCAGCTTATTGGGGGACGAGCAGTACTTC	CASSLLGDEQYF